The rows below give T cell receptor beta chains drawn from one sample of a study. TCRdb analysed the RT-PCR reads with MiXCR anew, one entry per CDR3 protein. This repertoire shows about 680,000 distinct CDR3 sequences, 14% found once; its top ten account for roughly 4%. Sequenced input: memory CD4+ T cells from blood. The receptor source for this set is a female donor in good health, serving as a healthy control. The CDR3 runs from the conserved cysteine through the conserved F or W. Each record gives: V gene, D gene, clone size, J gene, CDR3 protein, CDR3 DNA. D genes are given only for firm matches. Expanded clones are given a class, and other clones once, few, many or no size at all.

TRBV11-1	TRBD2	few	TRBJ2-5	CASSLHLFLAAQETQYF	TGTGCCAGCAGCCTTCACCTGTTTCTAGCGGCGCAAGAGACCCAGTACTTC
TRBV6-5	.	many	TRBJ2-5	CASSRKSRETQYF	TGTGCCAGCAGTCGTAAATCCAGGGAGACCCAGTACTTC
TRBV12-3/TRBV12-4	.	many	TRBJ2-4	CASSLRGVVSVQYF	TGTGCCAGCAGTTTGAGGGGCGTTGTTTCGGTTCAGTACTTC
TRBV20-1	.	few	TRBJ1-1	CSAFGTFNTEAFF	TGCAGTGCTTTCGGGACCTTCAACACTGAAGCTTTCTTT
TRBV24-1	.	few	TRBJ2-5	CATSEPKGPQETQYF	TGTGCCACCAGTGAACCAAAGGGGCCTCAAGAGACCCAGTACTTC
TRBV7-8	.	few	TRBJ2-7	CASRLAESYEQYF	TGTGCCAGCAGACTAGCAGAGTCCTACGAGCAGTACTTC
TRBV5-1	TRBD1	few	TRBJ1-6	CASSFTGTDNSPLHF	TGCGCCAGCAGCTTCACCGGGACAGATAATTCACCCCTCCACTTT
TRBV10-3	.	few	TRBJ2-3	CAIRQAGGEDTQYF	TGTGCCATCAGGCAGGCCGGCGGGGAAGATACGCAGTATTTT
TRBV3-1	.	few	TRBJ2-7	CASSGERDEQYF	TGTGCCAGCAGCGGGGAACGGGACGAGCAGTACTTC
TRBV10-3	.	.	TRBJ2-7	CAISDLGRGYEQYF	TGTGCCATCAGTGATCTGGGCAGGGGTTACGAGCAGTACTTC
TRBV7-9	TRBD1	many	TRBJ1-2	CASSLDGTGSFGYTF	TGTGCCAGCAGCTTAGACGGGACAGGTTCCTTCGGCTACACCTTC
TRBV12-3/TRBV12-4	TRBD1	few	TRBJ2-7	CASSSDRSEQYF	TGTGCCAGCAGTTCGGACAGGTCGGAGCAGTACTTC
TRBV20-1	.	.	TRBJ1-1	CSARTGPRGTEAFF	TGCAGTGCTAGAACGGGACCGCGTGGCACTGAAGCTTTCTTT
TRBV10-2	TRBD1	few	TRBJ1-6	CASSDPGGSDSPLHF	TGCGCCAGCAGTGATCCAGGGGGCTCGGATTCACCCCTCCACTTT
TRBV11-2	.	few	TRBJ2-1	CASSRTRGTLTEQFF	TGTGCCAGCAGCCGGACCCGAGGAACCCTGACGGAGCAGTTCTTC
TRBV20-1	TRBD1	few	TRBJ2-1	CSALRTGGNEQFF	TGCAGTGCTCTGAGGACAGGGGGGAATGAGCAGTTCTTC
TRBV6-5	TRBD1	many	TRBJ1-2	CASRRQGDRTIGYTF	TGTGCCAGCAGACGACAGGGTGACAGGACTATCGGCTACACCTTC
TRBV6-5	.	few	TRBJ2-7	CASRNEISSYEQYF	TGTGCCAGCAGGAATGAAATTAGCTCCTACGAGCAGTACTTC
TRBV20-1	TRBD2	many	TRBJ2-3	CSARDYRTDTQYF	TGCAGTGCCCGGGACTATCGCACAGATACGCAGTATTTT
TRBV5-1	.	few	TRBJ2-3	CASSLAGSLSTDTQYF	TGCGCCAGCAGCTTGGCTGGGTCCCTGAGCACAGATACGCAGTATTTT
TRBV7-3	.	.	TRBJ1-2	CASSSQGQGTHYGYTF	TGTGCCAGCAGCTCGCAGGGCCAGGGGACCCACTATGGCTACACCTTC
TRBV9	.	few	TRBJ2-3	CASSVDQPGGTDTQYF	TGTGCCAGCAGCGTTGACCAGCCAGGGGGCACAGATACGCAGTATTTT
TRBV7-8	.	.	TRBJ1-2	CASSLVRDAGYGYTF	TGTGCCAGCAGCTTAGTTCGGGATGCGGGATATGGCTACACCTTC
TRBV12-3/TRBV12-4	TRBD1	many	TRBJ2-4	CASSSWTGNSQNIQYF	TGTGCCAGCAGTTCATGGACAGGGAATAGTCAAAACATTCAGTACTTC
TRBV20-1	TRBD1	.	TRBJ1-2	CSARDSVSGGASGYTF	TGCAGTGCTAGAGATTCGGTTTCAGGGGGCGCGAGTGGCTACACCTTC
TRBV20-1	TRBD2	many	TRBJ2-1	CSARGASGSSNEQFF	TGCAGTGCTAGAGGCGCTAGCGGGAGTTCCAATGAGCAGTTCTTC
TRBV7-9	.	.	TRBJ2-7	CASSPGRGASYEQYF	TGTGCCAGCAGCCCGGGTCGTGGTGCCTCCTACGAGCAGTACTTC
TRBV20-1	.	few	TRBJ2-5	CSAPTSGRQETQYF	TGCAGTGCTCCTACATCGGGGCGCCAAGAGACCCAGTACTTC
TRBV20-1	.	once	TRBJ1-5	CSARDSRLTAGSNQPQHF	TGCAGTGCTAGAGATTCGCGCCTCACGGCAGGAAGCAATCAGCCCCAGCATTTT
TRBV7-2	.	few	TRBJ1-1	CASSLVGRRDTEAFF	TGTGCCAGCAGCTTAGTAGGACGTCGTGACACTGAAGCTTTCTTT
TRBV5-1	.	many	TRBJ2-5	CASRSGLETQYF	TGCGCCAGCAGATCAGGGCTAGAGACCCAGTACTTC
TRBV14	.	few	TRBJ2-7	CASSQDWVGDEQYF	TGTGCCAGCAGCCAAGATTGGGTAGGGGACGAGCAGTACTTC
TRBV20-1	TRBD1	few	TRBJ1-1	CSARDPGQGAVEAFF	TGCAGTGCTAGAGATCCTGGACAGGGGGCTGTTGAAGCTTTCTTT